These T cell receptor beta chains were read from a single sample in a study of cytomegalovirus exposure and HLA in healthy donors. Using immunoSEQ multiplex PCR, the repertoire was profiled, and TCRdb retains in-frame clones only, with some absent. The sample has some 160,000 clones; roughly two thirds are singletons. The source material was PBMCs. The receptors here all came from a woman between 18 and 29 years old in good health and CMV-seropositive. Each CDR3 is given without its conserved first and last residue. Clone sizes are given selectively: once, few, many, or a class where the clone is expanded.

abundance: -; j_gene: TRBJ1-6; v_gene: TRBV4-2; CDR3aa: ASSQDRGNSPLH
abundance: -; j_gene: TRBJ2-1; v_gene: TRBV2; CDR3aa: ASARDRGYNEQF
abundance: -; j_gene: TRBJ1-1; v_gene: TRBV5-4; CDR3aa: ASSLGRGNTEAF
abundance: few; j_gene: TRBJ1-4; v_gene: TRBV30; CDR3aa: AWTSGTGEAELF
abundance: -; j_gene: TRBJ1-1; v_gene: TRBV6-5; CDR3aa: ASGRGGEDTEAF
abundance: -; j_gene: -; v_gene: TRBV7-9; CDR3aa: ASGASEGSYEQY
abundance: -; j_gene: TRBJ1-2; v_gene: TRBV9; CDR3aa: ASSVARTERTGYGYT
abundance: -; j_gene: TRBJ1-3; v_gene: TRBV5-1; CDR3aa: ASSAGLSGNTIY
abundance: -; j_gene: TRBJ1-2; v_gene: TRBV19; CDR3aa: ASSRGGADYGYT
abundance: -; j_gene: TRBJ2-7; v_gene: TRBV6-1; CDR3aa: ASSSRHRGYEQY
abundance: -; j_gene: TRBJ1-2; v_gene: TRBV6-5; CDR3aa: ASSYNRAGGYT
abundance: -; j_gene: TRBJ1-1; v_gene: TRBV7-9; CDR3aa: ASSSSLRGTEAF
abundance: -; j_gene: TRBJ1-2; v_gene: TRBV7-2; CDR3aa: ASSQSAGNYGYT
abundance: -; j_gene: TRBJ1-5; v_gene: TRBV11-2; CDR3aa: ASSAGGSTQPQH
abundance: -; j_gene: TRBJ1-6; v_gene: TRBV15; CDR3aa: ATEGGNSPLH
abundance: few; j_gene: TRBJ1-4; v_gene: TRBV28; CDR3aa: ASSPLGAGEKLF
abundance: -; j_gene: TRBJ2-5; v_gene: TRBV7-2; CDR3aa: ASSPSSGGAQETQY
abundance: -; j_gene: TRBJ2-3; v_gene: TRBV6-6; CDR3aa: ASIQFRADTQY
abundance: -; j_gene: TRBJ2-2; v_gene: TRBV7-9; CDR3aa: ASSLGVNTGELF
abundance: -; j_gene: TRBJ2-7; v_gene: TRBV30; CDR3aa: AWSATALFNRDRSSYEQY
abundance: -; j_gene: TRBJ2-1; v_gene: TRBV7-3; CDR3aa: ASSYGREQF
abundance: few; j_gene: TRBJ1-2; v_gene: TRBV6-5; CDR3aa: ASSYSRDRAYGYT
abundance: once; j_gene: TRBJ2-1; v_gene: TRBV30; CDR3aa: AWSGLAPFNEQF
abundance: -; j_gene: TRBJ2-1; v_gene: TRBV9; CDR3aa: ASSVVGQVSYNEQF
abundance: -; j_gene: TRBJ2-6; v_gene: TRBV15; CDR3aa: ATSRPPRGSGANVLT
abundance: few; j_gene: TRBJ2-7; v_gene: TRBV7-9; CDR3aa: SSSLGRLAGGHEQY
abundance: -; j_gene: TRBJ1-1; v_gene: TRBV7-2; CDR3aa: ASAHGQENTEAF
abundance: few; j_gene: TRBJ1-2; v_gene: TRBV25-1; CDR3aa: ASSAAGSHGYT
abundance: -; j_gene: TRBJ2-2; v_gene: TRBV2; CDR3aa: ASSGIQGRGGTGELF
abundance: -; j_gene: TRBJ2-1; v_gene: TRBV6-6; CDR3aa: ASSPHRDRGYNEQF
abundance: -; j_gene: TRBJ2-5; v_gene: TRBV5-4; CDR3aa: ASSPRAGAGSGETQY
abundance: -; j_gene: TRBJ2-2; v_gene: TRBV11-3; CDR3aa: ASSQGTGAGELF
abundance: -; j_gene: TRBJ2-1; v_gene: TRBV1; CDR3aa: TSSQQAADNEQF
abundance: once; j_gene: TRBJ1-2; v_gene: TRBV6-4; CDR3aa: ASSDPGTGPYT
abundance: few; j_gene: TRBJ2-1; v_gene: TRBV7-3; CDR3aa: ASSPTGSTYNEQF
abundance: -; j_gene: TRBJ2-5; v_gene: TRBV19; CDR3aa: ASSIEGRGQETQY
abundance: -; j_gene: TRBJ1-2; v_gene: TRBV2; CDR3aa: ASSLREQGSYGYT
abundance: few; j_gene: TRBJ1-2; v_gene: TRBV7-2; CDR3aa: ASSFTGGNYGYT
abundance: -; j_gene: TRBJ1-6; v_gene: TRBV6-4; CDR3aa: ATALEEDSPLH
abundance: once; j_gene: TRBJ1-2; v_gene: TRBV7-9; CDR3aa: SSSYRGEAHT
abundance: once; j_gene: TRBJ2-3; v_gene: TRBV4-2; CDR3aa: ASSQEAGLAFTDTQY
abundance: -; j_gene: TRBJ2-5; v_gene: TRBV7-7; CDR3aa: ASSLGRRDGETQY
abundance: -; j_gene: TRBJ2-1; v_gene: TRBV7-2; CDR3aa: ASSYRPGTGVNEQF
abundance: -; j_gene: TRBJ1-2; v_gene: TRBV6-1; CDR3aa: ASSEVGRAVHGYT
abundance: once; j_gene: TRBJ1-5; v_gene: TRBV7-2; CDR3aa: ASSQGTGLNQPQH
abundance: -; j_gene: TRBJ2-7; v_gene: TRBV19; CDR3aa: ASSMRTSSYEQY
abundance: -; j_gene: TRBJ1-5; v_gene: TRBV2; CDR3aa: ASSPGDILGQPQH
abundance: -; j_gene: TRBJ2-1; v_gene: TRBV4-3; CDR3aa: ASSQGLSGEQF
abundance: -; j_gene: TRBJ2-1; v_gene: TRBV4-2; CDR3aa: ASSQAGSGISYNEQF
abundance: few; j_gene: TRBJ2-7; v_gene: TRBV19; CDR3aa: ASSHDPTAYEQY
abundance: -; j_gene: TRBJ2-5; v_gene: TRBV2; CDR3aa: ASGGGRGETQY
abundance: -; j_gene: -; v_gene: TRBV2; CDR3aa: ASSVMLPGQGTPYEQY
abundance: -; j_gene: TRBJ1-1; v_gene: TRBV13; CDR3aa: ASSQLQGEAF
abundance: -; j_gene: TRBJ2-2; v_gene: TRBV19; CDR3aa: ASSVYENTGELF